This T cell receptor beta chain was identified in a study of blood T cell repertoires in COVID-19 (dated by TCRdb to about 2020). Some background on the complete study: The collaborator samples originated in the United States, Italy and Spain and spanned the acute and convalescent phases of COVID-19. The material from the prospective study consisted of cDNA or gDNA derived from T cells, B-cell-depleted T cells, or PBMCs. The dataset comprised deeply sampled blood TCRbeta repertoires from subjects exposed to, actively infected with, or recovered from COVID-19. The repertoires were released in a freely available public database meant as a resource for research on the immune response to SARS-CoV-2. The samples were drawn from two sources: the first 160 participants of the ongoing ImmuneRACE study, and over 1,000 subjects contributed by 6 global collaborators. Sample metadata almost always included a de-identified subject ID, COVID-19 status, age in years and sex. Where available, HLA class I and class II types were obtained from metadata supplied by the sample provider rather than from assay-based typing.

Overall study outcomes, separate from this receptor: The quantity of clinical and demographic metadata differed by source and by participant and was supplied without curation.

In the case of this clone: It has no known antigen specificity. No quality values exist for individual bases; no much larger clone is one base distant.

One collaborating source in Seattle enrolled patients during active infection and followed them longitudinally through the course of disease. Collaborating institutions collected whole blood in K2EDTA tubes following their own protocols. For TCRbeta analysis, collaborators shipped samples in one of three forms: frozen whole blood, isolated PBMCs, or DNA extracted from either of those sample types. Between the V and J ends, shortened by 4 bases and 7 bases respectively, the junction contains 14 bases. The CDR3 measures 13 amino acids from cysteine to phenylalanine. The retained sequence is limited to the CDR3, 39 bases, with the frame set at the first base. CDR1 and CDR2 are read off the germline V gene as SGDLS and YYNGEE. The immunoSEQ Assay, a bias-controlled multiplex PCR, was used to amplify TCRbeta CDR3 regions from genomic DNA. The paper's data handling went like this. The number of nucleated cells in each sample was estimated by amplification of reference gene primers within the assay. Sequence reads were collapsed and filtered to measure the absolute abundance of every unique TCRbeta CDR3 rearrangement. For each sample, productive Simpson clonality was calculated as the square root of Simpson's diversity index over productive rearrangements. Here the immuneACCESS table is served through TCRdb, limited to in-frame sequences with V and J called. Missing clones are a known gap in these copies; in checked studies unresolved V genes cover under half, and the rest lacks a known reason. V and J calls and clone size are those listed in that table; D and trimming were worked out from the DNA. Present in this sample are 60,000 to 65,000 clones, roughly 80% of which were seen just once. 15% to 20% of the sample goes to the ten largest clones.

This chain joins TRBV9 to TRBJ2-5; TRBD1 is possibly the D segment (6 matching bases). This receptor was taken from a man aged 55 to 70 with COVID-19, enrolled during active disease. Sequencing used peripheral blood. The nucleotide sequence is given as TGTGCCAGCAGCCTAGAGGGGGTCGGGACCCAGTACTTC. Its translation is CASSLEGVGTQYF.